A single sample gave rise to the 9 T cell receptor beta chains below, sequenced in a study of PD-1 blockade in mismatch repair-deficient tumors. The protocol was immunoSEQ multiplex PCR, while the TCRdb copy is restricted to in-frame clones and leaves out a portion. The sample lists about 35,000 clones; around 80% were seen once. The specimen comprised PBMCs, sampled less than 7 weeks after starting pembrolizumab. These receptors originate from an adult with mismatch repair-deficient cancer.

The chain uses TRBV10-2 and TRBJ2-5, with a possible D match to TRBD1 (6 bases). The CDR3 totals 12 residues. With 8 bases removed from V and 5 bases from J, the gap between germline ends came to 12 bases. The germline gives CDR1 WSHSY, CDR2 SAAADI. The CDR3 sequence: CASGTGLETQYF. CDR3 nucleotides: TGCGCCAGCGGAACAGGGTTGGAGACCCAGTACTTC.

The chain is built from TRBV2 and TRBJ1-5; D gene ambiguous. The V end was cut by 2 bases, the J end by 2 bases, with 10 bases between. Germline lookup yields CDR1 SNHLY and CDR2 FYNNEI. This CDR3 comprises 15 residues. The CDR3 here is CASSEQVFGNQPQHF. DNA for the CDR3: TGTGCCAGCAGTGAACAGGTTTTCGGCAATCAGCCCCAGCATTTT.

In its sample, this clone was seen a few times. The rearrangement joins TRBV5-1 to TRBJ2-7, with TRBD1 matching 7 bases. The CDR3 consists of 13 residues. Germline V CDR1 and CDR2: SGHRS, YFSETQ. V was pared by 4 bases and J by 3 bases, with 4 bases of the junction left unmatched. The DNA of the CDR3 is TGCGCCAGCAGCGTGACAGGGAACTACGAGCAGTACTTC. This encodes CASSVTGNYEQYF.

This clone came up once. The chain joins TRBV19 to TRBJ1-2, with 7 positions matching TRBD1. Per the germline V gene, CDR1 is LNHDA and CDR2 is SQIVND (reference sequence). This CDR3 region has 16 residues. The V segment lost 9 bases and the J segment 4 bases; nucleotides outside the gene matches: 17. Here the CDR3 reads CASRQGHSNWGYGYTF. CDR3 DNA: TGTGCCAGCCGACAGGGACACTCAAACTGGGGCTATGGCTACACCTTC.

The chain couples TRBV5-4 to TRBJ1-2; 8 bases map to TRBD1. There are 12 residues in the CDR3. In germline, CDR1 is SGHNT, CDR2 YYREEE (reference sequence). V lost 4 bases, J lost 10 bases, and 6 bases stayed unmatched. In DNA, the CDR3 is TGTGCCAGCAGCGCCCGACAGGGGTTCTACACCTTC. Residues: CASSARQGFYTF.

The chain joins TRBV7-9 to TRBJ2-5; 7 nucleotides line up with TRBD2. The CDR3 contains 14 residues. Germline CDR1 reads SEHNR; CDR2 reads FQNEAQ (reference sequence). Trimming took 3 bases from V and 2 from J; bases not matched to a gene: 3. CDR3 sequence: CASSFGTTQETQYF. The CDR3 region has the DNA TGTGCCAGCAGCTTCGGGACTACTCAAGAGACCCAGTACTTC.

The chain is built from TRBV14 and TRBJ2-7; TRBD2 aligns across 8 bases. Trimming took 1 base from V and 1 from J; bases not matched to a gene: 3. This CDR3 comprises 15 residues. The germline V gene encodes CDR1 SGHDN and CDR2 FVKESK. The CDR3 bases are TGTGCCAGCAGCCAAGGATTAGCGGGATCCTACGAGCAGTACTTC. Translated: CASSQGLAGSYEQYF.

This chain links TRBV2 with TRBJ2-1; TRBD2 aligns across 12 bases. The junction had 9 bases not matched to a gene; V was cut back by 5 bases and J by 4 bases. The CDR3 has 17 amino acids. CDR1 is SNHLY, CDR2 FYNNEI, per germline. CDR3 residues: CASSPRTSGDIYNEQFF. Here the CDR3 DNA reads TGTGCCAGCAGTCCCCGGACTAGCGGGGATATTTACAATGAGCAGTTCTTC.

The chain has TRBV5-1 and TRBJ2-6; possibly TRBD1 for D (6 bases). V was shortened by 2 bases and J by 0 bases, with 18 bases between the two germline ends. The germline V gene has CDR1 SGHRS and CDR2 YFSETQ. CDR3 length: 19 amino acids. As DNA, the CDR3 is TGCGCCAGCAGCTTTGAGCTTGGGCAGGGGCGCTCTGGGGCCAACGTCCTGACTTTC. Amino acids: CASSFELGQGRSGANVLTF.